Listed below are T cell receptor beta chains from one sample, sequenced in a study of PD-L1 blockade in urothelial cancer. Measured with immunoSEQ multiplex PCR; TCRdb has only the in-frame clones, and not every one. Of around 92,000 clones in the sample, roughly 90% are singletons; the top ten hold 0.85% to 1%. This specimen was PBMCs, taken around atezolizumab (anti-PD-L1) treatment. These receptors originate from a woman of 80 years or more with urothelial cancer. CDR3s include the opening cysteine and the closing phenylalanine or tryptophan. The order of the fields is clone size, D gene, V gene, J gene, CDR3 protein, CDR3 DNA. The D gene is left open where the match is weak. Clone size appears in some rows only: once, few, many, or a class for an expanded clone.

NA	TRBD1	TRBV19	TRBJ2-7	CASSGRTGTVEQYF	TGTGCCAGTAGTGGGCGTACCGGGACAGTTGAGCAGTACTTC
NA	TRBD1	TRBV6-6	TRBJ1-1	CATSRGQGNTEAFF	TGTGCCACATCTAGGGGACAGGGAAACACTGAAGCTTTCTTT
NA	NA	TRBV5-1	TRBJ1-5	CASSLDGRSNQPQHF	TGCGCCAGCAGCTTGGATGGCAGGTCCAACCAGCCCCAGCATTTT
NA	NA	TRBV20-1	TRBJ2-7	CSASGSYEQYF	TGCAGTGCTAGCGGGAGCTACGAGCAGTACTTC
NA	NA	TRBV11-2	TRBJ1-1	CASSPRGTEAFF	TGTGCCAGCAGCCCCAGAGGGACTGAAGCTTTCTTT
NA	NA	TRBV6-1	TRBJ1-2	CASTWGSPGYGYTF	TGTGCCAGCACCTGGGGAAGCCCAGGGTATGGCTACACCTTC
NA	TRBD1	TRBV12-5	TRBJ2-7	CASGLGTGGEQYF	TGTGCTAGTGGTTTGGGGACAGGTGGCGAGCAGTACTTC
NA	TRBD2	TRBV11-2	TRBJ2-7	CASSPQGGGRRSYEQYF	TGTGCCAGCAGCCCTCAGGGAGGCGGGAGGAGGTCCTACGAGCAGTACTTC
NA	TRBD1	TRBV7-3	TRBJ2-2	CASSPRGHAGELFF	TGTGCCAGCTCCCCCAGGGGGCATGCCGGGGAGCTGTTTTTT
few	NA	TRBV19	TRBJ1-2	CASSTTARTNYGYTF	TGTGCCAGTAGTACTACCGCTAGGACTAACTATGGCTACACCTTC
NA	NA	TRBV7-3	TRBJ2-1	CASSFSLLQFF	TGTGCCAGCAGCTTCTCTTTGTTGCAGTTCTTC
NA	TRBD2	TRBV4-1	TRBJ2-7	CASSQALAESSYEQYF	TGCGCCAGCAGCCAAGCTCTAGCGGAGAGCTCCTACGAGCAGTACTTC
once	TRBD2	TRBV7-3	TRBJ2-1	CASSTFLGLAGEGGNEQFF	TGTGCCAGCAGCACGTTCCTAGGACTAGCGGGAGAGGGGGGCAATGAGCAGTTCTTC
NA	TRBD1	TRBV5-1	TRBJ1-2	CASSPGQGAFGGYTF	TGCGCCAGCAGCCCTGGACAGGGGGCTTTCGGAGGCTACACCTTC
once	NA	TRBV19	TRBJ1-5	CASSSPLTEQSGPQHF	TGTGCCAGTAGTTCCCCTCTGACAGAGCAATCAGGGCCCCAGCATTTT
once	NA	TRBV7-9	TRBJ1-2	CASSPSGGGAVRGYTF	TGTGCCAGCAGCCCCTCTGGGGGGGGCGCAGTCCGTGGCTACACCTTC
NA	NA	TRBV5-1	TRBJ2-1	CASSLPASTYEQFF	TGCGCCAGCAGCTTACCCGCTAGTACCTATGAGCAGTTCTTC
NA	TRBD2	TRBV5-4	TRBJ2-7	CASSLGVAGVYEQYF	TGTGCCAGCAGCTTGGGGGTAGCGGGAGTCTACGAGCAGTACTTC
NA	NA	TRBV28	TRBJ2-7	CASTPGPYEQYF	TGTGCCAGCACCCCAGGGCCCTACGAGCAGTACTTC
NA	TRBD2	TRBV2	TRBJ2-1	CASSGREGLNEQFF	TGTGCCAGCAGTGGGAGGGAGGGCCTGAATGAGCAGTTCTTC
NA	TRBD1	TRBV19	TRBJ1-2	CASYPTGGGSYTF	TGTGCCAGTTACCCGACAGGGGGCGGGAGCTACACCTTC
NA	TRBD2	TRBV14	TRBJ2-3	CASSQGVRTSGRGSTDTQYF	TGTGCCAGCAGCCAAGGGGTTCGGACTAGCGGGAGAGGGAGCACAGATACGCAGTATTTT
NA	NA	TRBV5-6	TRBJ1-5	CASSLGHGAKPQHF	TGTGCCAGCAGCTTGGGGCATGGTGCCAAGCCCCAGCATTTT
once	NA	TRBV29-1	TRBJ1-1	CSVWLPGNTEAFF	TGCAGCGTTTGGCTCCCAGGGAACACTGAAGCTTTCTTT
NA	NA	TRBV7-8	TRBJ1-1	CASRLGYGTTEAFF	TGTGCCAGCAGGCTAGGATACGGGACAACTGAAGCTTTCTTT
NA	TRBD1	TRBV7-9	TRBJ1-1	CASSSRDRGRGNTEAFF	TGTGCCAGCAGCTCCCGGGACAGGGGGCGAGGGAACACTGAAGCTTTCTTT
NA	NA	TRBV10-3	TRBJ2-5	CAISARGGQETQYF	TGTGCCATCAGTGCGAGGGGGGGGCAAGAGACCCAGTACTTC
NA	NA	TRBV9	TRBJ1-4	CASSVGGLTANEKLFF	TGTGCCAGCAGCGTAGGGGGCCTTACGGCTAATGAAAAACTGTTTTTT
NA	TRBD1	TRBV5-6	TRBJ2-5	CASSPTPTGGQETQYF	TGTGCCAGCAGCCCCACACCGACAGGGGGACAAGAGACCCAGTACTTC
NA	NA	TRBV19	TRBJ2-1	CASSLDSGSYNEQFF	TGTGCCAGTAGCCTCGACAGCGGGTCCTACAATGAGCAGTTCTTC
NA	NA	TRBV19	TRBJ2-7	CASSMGTGVYEQYF	TGTGCCAGTAGTATGGGGACGGGGGTCTACGAGCAGTACTTC
NA	NA	TRBV27	TRBJ1-5	CASRRSGGNQPQHF	TGTGCCAGCAGACGATCCGGAGGCAATCAGCCCCAGCATTTT
NA	NA	TRBV11-2	TRBJ2-3	CASSLDQGPDTQYF	TGTGCCAGCAGCTTAGACCAGGGGCCAGATACGCAGTATTTT
NA	TRBD2	TRBV5-1	TRBJ2-7	CASSFSSGNYEQYF	TGCGCCAGCAGCTTTTCTAGCGGGAACTACGAGCAGTACTTC
NA	NA	TRBV19	TRBJ2-7	CASSPSDSSYEQYF	TGTGCCAGTAGTCCTAGCGACAGCTCCTACGAGCAGTACTTC
NA	TRBD1	TRBV15	TRBJ1-1	CATSRVRDRASEAFF	TGTGCCACCAGCAGAGTTCGAGACAGGGCTAGTGAAGCTTTCTTT
NA	TRBD2	TRBV5-4	TRBJ2-3	CASSLGASGSLDTQYF	TGTGCCAGCAGCTTGGGTGCTAGCGGGAGTCTAGATACGCAGTATTTT
once	NA	TRBV7-2	TRBJ2-1	CASSLVRDAYNEQFF	TGTGCCAGCAGCTTAGTGCGGGACGCCTACAATGAGCAGTTCTTC
NA	NA	TRBV28	TRBJ1-2	CASSFRQLSNYGYTF	TGTGCCAGCAGTTTCCGACAGCTTTCTAACTATGGCTACACCTTC
once	TRBD2	TRBV2	TRBJ2-3	CASSELAGSTDTQYF	TGTGCCAGCAGTGAACTAGCGGGGTCCACAGATACGCAGTATTTT
few	NA	TRBV9	TRBJ1-2	CASSVQGQGGYTF	TGTGCCAGCAGCGTACAAGGCCAGGGCGGCTACACCTTC
NA	TRBD2	TRBV7-8	TRBJ2-1	CASSRAGLAGVQYNEQFF	TGTGCCAGCAGCCGGGCAGGTCTAGCGGGAGTCCAATACAATGAGCAGTTCTTC
NA	TRBD2	TRBV7-8	TRBJ2-1	CASSFITGGSLGVNEQFF	TGTGCCAGCAGCTTTATTACGGGCGGGAGTCTAGGCGTAAATGAGCAGTTCTTC
NA	NA	TRBV7-2	TRBJ2-7	CASSPPTQTNYEQYF	TGTGCCAGCAGCCCACCGACACAAACCAACTACGAGCAGTACTTC
few	NA	TRBV5-6	TRBJ1-1	CASNPAGAEAFF	TGTGCCAGCAACCCGGCGGGGGCTGAAGCTTTCTTT
NA	TRBD1	TRBV19	TRBJ1-1	CASSSQGRPTEAFF	TGTGCCAGTAGTTCACAGGGGCGTCCCACTGAAGCTTTCTTT
NA	TRBD1	TRBV5-4	TRBJ1-1	CASSHPMTGGYTEAFF	TGTGCCAGCAGCCACCCAATGACAGGGGGCTACACTGAAGCTTTCTTT
NA	NA	TRBV10-3	TRBJ1-1	CATRYGDTEAFF	TGTGCCACACGATACGGAGACACTGAAGCTTTCTTT
NA	NA	TRBV27	TRBJ2-4	CASNRDAVAKNIQYF	TGTGCCAGCAATCGGGATGCCGTAGCCAAAAACATTCAGTACTTC
NA	NA	TRBV18	TRBJ1-1	CASSPGNVRGATEAFF	TGTGCCAGCTCACCAGGGAACGTACGGGGTGCCACTGAAGCTTTCTTT
NA	NA	TRBV5-6	TRBJ2-7	CASSLPGGSSYEQYF	TGTGCCAGCAGCTTGCCAGGGGGGAGCTCCTACGAGCAGTACTTC
NA	TRBD2	TRBV29-1	TRBJ2-1	CSVDTSGSSYNEQFF	TGCAGCGTTGATACTAGCGGGAGTTCCTACAATGAGCAGTTCTTC
NA	TRBD2	TRBV7-2	TRBJ2-7	CASSFTSGSSWDEQYF	TGTGCCAGCAGCTTTACTAGCGGGAGTTCTTGGGACGAGCAGTACTTC
NA	TRBD2	TRBV9	TRBJ2-1	CASSVVGRAGYNEQFF	TGTGCCAGCAGCGTAGTGGGGAGGGCCGGCTACAATGAGCAGTTCTTC